A selection of T cell receptor beta chains follows, all from one sample in a study of blood T cell repertoires in COVID-19. The repertoire was sequenced with immunoSEQ multiplex PCR; TCRdb's copy has only in-frame clones and lacks some. The table has 120,000 to 150,000 clones, 80% seen once. Material: peripheral blood. These receptors all come from a man aged 55-75 years with active or convalescent COVID-19. CDR3s include the opening cysteine and the closing phenylalanine or tryptophan. A D gene is named only where the DNA matches it firmly. Only some rows state a clone size, as once, few, many or a class for expanded clones.

len	v_gene	j_gene	d_gene	abundance	CDR3nt	CDR3aa
16	TRBV23-1	TRBJ2-2	-	-	TGCGCCAGCCGAAGAGGGTCGTGGATCGGCACCGGGGAGCTGTTTTTT	CASRRGSWIGTGELFF
14	TRBV29-1	TRBJ2-7	-	-	TGCAGCGTTGTCGGATCGGGAGTGATCTACGAGCAGTACTTC	CSVVGSGVIYEQYF
15	TRBV24-1	TRBJ2-7	TRBD1	-	TGTGCCACCAGTGACCCCGGACAGGGGTCATACGAGCAGTACTTC	CATSDPGQGSYEQYF
14	TRBV4-1	TRBJ1-2	-	few	TGCGCCAGCAGCCAAACACAGCTTAACTATGGCTACACCTTC	CASSQTQLNYGYTF
14	TRBV28	TRBJ1-1	TRBD1	-	TGTGCCAGCAGCCCCGCGACAGGGCGAGGTGTAGCTTTCTTT	CASSPATGRGVAFF
18	TRBV4-1	TRBJ1-4	-	-	TGCGCCAGCAGCCAAGAGTTTGGAGCTATTGCAACTAATGAAAAACTGTTTTTT	CASSQEFGAIATNEKLFF
14	TRBV7-8	TRBJ2-2	TRBD1	-	TGTGCCAGCAGCTTTTCACAGGGGAACGGGGAGCTGTTTTTT	CASSFSQGNGELFF
15	TRBV5-1	TRBJ1-5	TRBD1	once	TGCGCCAGCAGCGCGGGACAGGGAAGCAATCAGCCCCAGCATTTT	CASSAGQGSNQPQHF
15	TRBV7-8	TRBJ2-2	-	-	TGTGCCAGCAGCTTAGTTGGCGGGCTAACCGGGGAGCTGTTTTTT	CASSLVGGLTGELFF
14	TRBV7-9	TRBJ1-1	-	once	TGTGCCAGCAGCTTAGGGGCAGGGGAGTCCGAAGCTTTCTTT	CASSLGAGESEAFF
16	TRBV28	TRBJ2-7	TRBD1	many	TGTGCCAGCATGACGACCGGGACAGGGAGATCCTACGAGCAGTACTTC	CASMTTGTGRSYEQYF
18	TRBV5-1	TRBJ2-7	TRBD1	once	TGCGCCAGCAGCTTGGCCGGGACAGGGGGCGTGGGGTCCTACGAGCAGTACTTC	CASSLAGTGGVGSYEQYF
13	TRBV28	TRBJ1-5	-	-	TGTGCCAGCAGTTCTCTCATCGGTCAGCCCCAGCATTTT	CASSSLIGQPQHF
13	TRBV27	TRBJ2-7	TRBD1	-	TGTGCCAGCTTTGAGGGGGCGGCCTACGAGCAGTACTTC	CASFEGAAYEQYF
14	TRBV2	TRBJ2-1	TRBD2	-	TGTGCCACCGTCCCCCTAGCGGGGGGCAATGAGCAGTTCTTC	CATVPLAGGNEQFF
15	TRBV2	TRBJ1-5	TRBD1	-	TGTGCCAGCATTGGTACAGGGGGTGGAAATCAGCCCCAGCATTTT	CASIGTGGGNQPQHF
14	TRBV6-6	TRBJ2-7	-	once	TGTGCCAGCAGTTACTCGGCGGGGAATTACGAGCAGTACTTC	CASSYSAGNYEQYF
13	TRBV13	TRBJ1-1	TRBD1	-	TGTGCCAGCAGCCGGGACAGGAACACTGAAGCTTTCTTT	CASSRDRNTEAFF
17	TRBV7-6	TRBJ2-5	TRBD2	few	TGTGCCAGCAGCTTAGGGGGAGCTGCGGGAGGTCCAGAGACCCAGTACTTC	CASSLGGAAGGPETQYF
19	TRBV6-2/TRBV6-3	TRBJ2-1	-	-	TGTGCCAGCAGTTACTCGGGTTTAGGCCGCTTCTCGGGGGACAATGAGCAGTTCTTC	CASSYSGLGRFSGDNEQFF
13	TRBV3-1/TRBV3-2	TRBJ1-5	-	-	TGTGCCAGCAGCCAAGATACACACCAGCCCCAGCATTTT	CASSQDTHQPQHF
14	TRBV18	TRBJ1-2	-	-	TGTGCCAGCTCACGGTCGGAGGCCAACTATGGCTACACCTTC	CASSRSEANYGYTF
20	TRBV10-3	TRBJ2-1	TRBD2	-	TGTGCCATCAGTGAGTCGACTATAAGCTTTGCGGGGGGTTCCTACAATGAGCAGTTCTTC	CAISESTISFAGGSYNEQFF
14	TRBV4-3	TRBJ2-7	-	few	TGCGCCAGCAGCCAAGAGGTGCGGGACTACGAGCAGTACTTC	CASSQEVRDYEQYF
15	TRBV10-3	TRBJ1-3	TRBD1	-	TGTGCCATCAGCGCCACAGGGGGCTCTGGAAACACCATATATTTT	CAISATGGSGNTIYF
14	TRBV27	TRBJ2-7	TRBD1	-	TGTGCCAGCAGTTTACTGGACAGGGCCTACGAGCAGTACTTC	CASSLLDRAYEQYF
16	TRBV19	TRBJ2-1	-	-	TGTGCCAGTAGTATTCAGTCTTTCGGGACTTACAATGAGCAGTTCTTC	CASSIQSFGTYNEQFF
15	TRBV7-8	TRBJ2-7	TRBD2	-	TGTGCCAGCAGCTTAGTAAGGACTAGCGGGAGCAGAGAGTACTTC	CASSLVRTSGSREYF
14	TRBV5-6	TRBJ2-2	-	-	TGTGCCAGCAGCTTGAACGGGTTGACCGGGGAGCTGTTTTTT	CASSLNGLTGELFF
16	TRBV5-1	TRBJ1-4	TRBD1	-	TGCGCCAGCAGCCCGCGTATGACAGGGCTAAATGAAAAACTGTTTTTT	CASSPRMTGLNEKLFF
17	TRBV9	TRBJ1-4	-	-	TGTGCCAGCAGCGTATTTCCGCTACAGGGTTCAAATGAAAAACTGTTTTTT	CASSVFPLQGSNEKLFF
18	TRBV10-3	TRBJ1-3	-	-	TGTGCCATCAGTGAGTCAGGTTACGGCGGAATCTCTGGAAACACCATATATTTT	CAISESGYGGISGNTIYF
14	TRBV5-1	TRBJ2-5	TRBD2	-	TGCGCCAGCCGTACTAGCGGGAGAACAGAGACCCAGTACTTC	CASRTSGRTETQYF
13	TRBV24-1	TRBJ2-1	-	-	TGTGCCACCAGTGACATTTCCTACAATGAGCAGTTCTTC	CATSDISYNEQFF
14	TRBV7-7	TRBJ2-5	TRBD1	few	TGTGCCAGCAGCCGGGACAGGGGGCTCGAGACCCAGTACTTC	CASSRDRGLETQYF
15	TRBV4-3	TRBJ1-6	TRBD1	-	TGCGCCAGCAGCCAAGATCGAGGGGGCCGATCACCCCTCCACTTT	CASSQDRGGRSPLHF
14	TRBV9	TRBJ2-7	TRBD1	-	TGTGCCAGCAGCGGACGGGACAGCTCCTACGAGCAGTACTTC	CASSGRDSSYEQYF
12	TRBV10-3	TRBJ1-1	-	once	TGTGCCATCAGTAACATGAACACTGAAGCTTTCTTT	CAISNMNTEAFF
16	TRBV5-5	TRBJ2-5	TRBD1	few	TGTGCCAGCAGCTTCGGGGACAGGGGGGTTCGAGAGACCCAGTACTTC	CASSFGDRGVRETQYF
15	TRBV30	TRBJ2-1	TRBD2	-	TGTGCCTGGAGTGGCGGGAGGGCCGCCTACAATGAGCAGTTCTTC	CAWSGGRAAYNEQFF
10	TRBV28	TRBJ1-2	-	-	TGTGCCAGCAGGAGAGGGGGCTACACCTTC	CASRRGGYTF
15	TRBV28	TRBJ2-5	TRBD1	-	TGTGCCACCAGCTCGGACAGGGTTGTGGAAGAGACCCAGTACTTC	CATSSDRVVEETQYF
16	TRBV5-5	TRBJ2-3	TRBD2	-	TGTGCCAGCAGCTTGGGGCTAGCGGGGTCCACAGATACGCAGTATTTT	CASSLGLAGSTDTQYF
18	TRBV4-1	TRBJ1-5	TRBD1	-	TGCGCCAGCAGCCAAGATATCAGAAGGACAGGGATAAAACAGCCCCAGCATTTT	CASSQDIRRTGIKQPQHF
16	TRBV5-4	TRBJ2-1	TRBD2	few	TGTGCCAGCAGCTTCCCTGGCGGGGGGTCCTACAATGAGCAGTTCTTC	CASSFPGGGSYNEQFF
17	TRBV7-9	TRBJ2-2	-	once	TGTGCCAGCAGCAATCCAACCTCCTGGCCGAACACCGGGGAGCTGTTTTTT	CASSNPTSWPNTGELFF
15	TRBV9	TRBJ2-1	TRBD2	-	TGTGCCAGCAGTGGGGCGGGAGGGGGATACAATGAGCAGTTCTTC	CASSGAGGGYNEQFF
15	TRBV4-3	TRBJ2-2	TRBD2	-	TGCGCCAGCAGCCAAGTGACTAGCGGATCTGGGGAGCTGTTTTTT	CASSQVTSGSGELFF
14	TRBV18	TRBJ1-1	-	-	TGTGCCAGCTCACTGGACAGCCCAAACACTGAAGCTTTCTTT	CASSLDSPNTEAFF
15	TRBV6-6	TRBJ1-4	-	-	TGTGCCAGCAGTTACTCCCAGCTGGCGGGGGAAAAACTGTTTTTT	CASSYSQLAGEKLFF
18	TRBV4-3	TRBJ1-3	-	-	TGCGCCAGCAGCCAAGGTTTGGTCGGAGGGAACTCTGGAAACACCATATATTTT	CASSQGLVGGNSGNTIYF
12	TRBV6-5	TRBJ1-2	-	-	TGTGCCAGCAGACAGGGTTCGTATGGCTACACCTTC	CASRQGSYGYTF
15	TRBV7-8	TRBJ1-5	-	-	TGTGCCAGCAGCTTAGCGGGGGGGGCGAACCAGCCCCAGCATTTT	CASSLAGGANQPQHF